The present T cell receptor beta chain was sequenced within a study of blood T cells in healthy people across ages. A J-beta primer mix and a sample-barcoded 5' primer were used in a second PCR of roughly 7 to 12 cycles. Through a template-switch adaptor with 12 random nucleotides, each cDNA molecule received a tag. TCRdb reprocessed the 5' RACE reads with MiXCR, giving one entry per CDR3 protein. The sample has around 1,000,000 distinct CDR3 sequences; 20% to 25% are singletons. The germline V gene has CDR1 DFQATT and CDR2 SNEGSKA (reference sequence). The CDR3 consists of 12 residues. V shed 7 bases and J shed 4 bases, with 13 bases lying between them. This clonotype was counted a few times. These data were also reused for a study on T cells of mothers and their children.

Sequenced sample: blood. This clonotype originated in a girl aged 2-10 years in good health. The chain uses TRBV20-1 and TRBJ2-5, with D possibly called TRBD1 or TRBD2 (5 bases each). The CDR3 region is CSGLGTAETQYF. The CDR3 DNA sequence: TGCAGTGGCCTAGGGACGGCAGAGACCCAGTACTTC.